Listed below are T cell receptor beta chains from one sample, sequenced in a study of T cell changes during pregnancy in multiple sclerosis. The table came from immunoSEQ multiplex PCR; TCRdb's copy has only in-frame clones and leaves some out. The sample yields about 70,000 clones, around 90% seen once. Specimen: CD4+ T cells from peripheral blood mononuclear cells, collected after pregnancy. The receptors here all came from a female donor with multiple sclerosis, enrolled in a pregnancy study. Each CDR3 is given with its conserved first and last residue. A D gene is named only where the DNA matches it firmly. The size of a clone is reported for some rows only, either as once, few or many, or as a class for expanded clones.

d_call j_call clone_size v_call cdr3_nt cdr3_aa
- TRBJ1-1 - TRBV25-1 TGTGCCAGCAGTGTGGAGGGGAACACTGAAGCTTTCTTT CASSVEGNTEAFF
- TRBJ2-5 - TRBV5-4 TGTGCCAGCAGCCAGGGGCTAGTCGAAGAGACCCAGTACTTC CASSQGLVEETQYF
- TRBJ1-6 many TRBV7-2 TGTGCCAGCAGCCCCAGGGCGGGGTATGATTCACCCCTCCACTTT CASSPRAGYDSPLHF
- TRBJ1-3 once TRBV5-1 TGCGCCAGCAGCTTAGACAGAGGCTCTGGAAACACCATATATTTT CASSLDRGSGNTIYF
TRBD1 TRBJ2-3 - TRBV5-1 TGCGCCAGCAGCCCTCGGACAGGGAGGTCAGATACGCAGTATTTT CASSPRTGRSDTQYF
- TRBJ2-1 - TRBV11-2 TGTGCCAGCAGCTTAGTGGGGCGGTCCTACAATGAGCAGTTCTTC CASSLVGRSYNEQFF
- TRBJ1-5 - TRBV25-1 TGTGCCAGCAAAGAGGACCCATGGGGGAGGGGTCAGCCCCAGCATTTT CASKEDPWGRGQPQHF
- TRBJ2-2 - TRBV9 TGTGCCAGCAGCGTAGCAGGGAACACCGGGGAGCTGTTTTTT CASSVAGNTGELFF
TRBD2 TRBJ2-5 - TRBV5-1 TGCGCCAGCAGCTGGAGCGGACTAGAGAAAGAGACCCAGTACTTC CASSWSGLEKETQYF
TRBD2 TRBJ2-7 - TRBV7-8 TGTGCCAGCAGCTGGGCAGTAGCGGGGAGTCCCTACGAGCAGTACTTC CASSWAVAGSPYEQYF
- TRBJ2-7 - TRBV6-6 TGTGCCAGCAGCAGATATCGGGACATCTACGAGCAGTACTTC CASSRYRDIYEQYF
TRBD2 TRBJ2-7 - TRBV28 TGTGCCAGCAGTTTACCTCACCCACTAGCGGGAGGCTACGAGCAGTACTTC CASSLPHPLAGGYEQYF
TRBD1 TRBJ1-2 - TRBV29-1 TGCAGCGCCGACAGGGAGTATGGCTACACCTTC CSADREYGYTF
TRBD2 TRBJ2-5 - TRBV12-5 TGTGCTAGTGGTTATAGCGGGAGGGCCGGGACCCAGTACTTC CASGYSGRAGTQYF
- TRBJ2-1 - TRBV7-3 TGTGCCAGCAGCGTCGGGGGGCCAGGGCGCAATGAGCAGTTCTTC CASSVGGPGRNEQFF
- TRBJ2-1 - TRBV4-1 TGCGCCAGCAGCGTCCCCCGGGCTAGCCCATCCTACAATGAGCAGTTCTTC CASSVPRASPSYNEQFF
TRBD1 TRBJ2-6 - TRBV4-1 TGCGCCAGCAGCCAGCAGGGGGCTGGGGCCAACGTCCTGACTTTC CASSQQGAGANVLTF
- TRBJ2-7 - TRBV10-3 TGTGCCACCGGGAACGGACTCTCCTACGAGCAGTACTTC CATGNGLSYEQYF
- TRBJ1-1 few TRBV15 TGTGCCACCAGCAGAACTGGGAACACTGAAGCTTTCTTT CATSRTGNTEAFF
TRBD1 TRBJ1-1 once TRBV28 TGTGCCAGCAGTTTCCTGGGACAGGCGAACACTGAAGCTTTCTTT CASSFLGQANTEAFF
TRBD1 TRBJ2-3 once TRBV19 TGTGCCAGTAGGGACAGGTCGAACTCGATTACAGATACGCAGTATTTT CASRDRSNSITDTQYF
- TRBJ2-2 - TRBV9 TGTGCCAGCAGCGTAGTCGGGGGAAACACCGGGGAGCTGTTTTTT CASSVVGGNTGELFF
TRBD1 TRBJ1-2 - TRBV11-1 TGTGCCAGCAGCCCACGGACAGGTCCTTATGGCTACACCTTC CASSPRTGPYGYTF
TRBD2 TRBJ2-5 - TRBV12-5 TGTGCTAGTGGTCTCGCCCGGGGGGGCCAAGAGACCCAGTACTTC CASGLARGGQETQYF
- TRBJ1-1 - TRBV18 TGTGCCAGCTCACCAGGGGCGAACACTGAAGCTTTCTTT CASSPGANTEAFF
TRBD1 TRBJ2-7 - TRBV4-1 TGCGCCAGCAGCTTGACGCAGGGGGCGCGTGAGCAGTACTTC CASSLTQGAREQYF
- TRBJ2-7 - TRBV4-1 TGCGCCAGCAGCCCCGAGGTCCGCGGGCTGGCCTACGAGCAGTACTTC CASSPEVRGLAYEQYF
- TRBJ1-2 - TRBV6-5 TGTGCCAGCAGTATAGATTCCCTTAACTATGGCTACACCTTC CASSIDSLNYGYTF
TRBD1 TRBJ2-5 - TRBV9 TGTGCCAGCAGCGTACGCACAGGGGAAGAGACCCAGTACTTC CASSVRTGEETQYF
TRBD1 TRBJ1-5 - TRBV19 TGTGCCAGTAGTTTGCTACAGGGGGCGTCGGGTCAGCCCCAGCATTTT CASSLLQGASGQPQHF
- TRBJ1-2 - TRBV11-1 TGTGCCAGCAGCCCCACGACAGTAGGAAACTATGGCTACACCTTC CASSPTTVGNYGYTF
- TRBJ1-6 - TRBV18 TGTGCCAGCTCACCAGAGAAATATAATTCACCCCTCCACTTT CASSPEKYNSPLHF
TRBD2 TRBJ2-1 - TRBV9 TGTGCCAGCAGCTCCCGGGAGGGTGGTATCAATGAGCAGTTCTTC CASSSREGGINEQFF
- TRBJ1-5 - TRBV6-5 TGTGCCAGCAGAGGGGAATATAGCAATCAGCCCCAGCATTTT CASRGEYSNQPQHF
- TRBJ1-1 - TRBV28 TGTGCCAGCAGCTCCCCGGCAGGAATGAACACTGAAGCTTTCTTT CASSSPAGMNTEAFF
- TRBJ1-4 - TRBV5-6 TGTGCCAGCAGCCGGGGAACACAGGGTAATGAAAAACTGTTTTTT CASSRGTQGNEKLFF
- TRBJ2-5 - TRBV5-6 TGTGCCAGCAGCCCAGCGACATCCACAGGGTTGGAGACCCAGTACTTC CASSPATSTGLETQYF
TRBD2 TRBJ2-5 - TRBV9 TGTGCCAGCAGCGCATACGGGGGGACGAACCTGCGGGAGACCCAGTACTTC CASSAYGGTNLRETQYF
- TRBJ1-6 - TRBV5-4 TGTGCCAGCAGCTTGGAGGGACTCGCTATCAGCCACTTT CASSLEGLAISHF
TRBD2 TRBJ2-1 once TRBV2 TGTGCCAGCAGTGAGTTGCTAGCGGGAGAAACTGAGCAGTTCTTC CASSELLAGETEQFF
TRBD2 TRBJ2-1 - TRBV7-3 TGTGCCAGCAGTTCAGGGACTAGCGGGGGCTCCTACAATGAGCAGTTCTTC CASSSGTSGGSYNEQFF
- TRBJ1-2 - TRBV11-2 TGTGCCAGCAGCTACTACCCTGCTAACTATGGCTACACCTTC CASSYYPANYGYTF